This TCR beta chain was recovered during a study of control samples from healthy donors and cancer patients. Some clones are missing from TCRdb's copy, which holds only in-frame ones; the method was immunoSEQ multiplex PCR. This table has approximately 140,000 clones, 93% appearing once. Trimming shortened V by 3 bases and J by 8 bases, and 8 bases separated the two germline ends. CDR3 length: 11 residues. Germline-derived CDR1 and CDR2 are SGDLS and YYNGEE. Sequenced material: blood. This sequence was found in a young man in good health. The V and J genes are TRBV9 and TRBJ1-2; D unresolved. CDR3 region: CASSAPRGYTF. The CDR3 DNA reads as TGTGCCAGCAGCGCCCCCCGGGGCTACACCTTC.